Reported below is one TCR beta chain. V was shortened by 4 bases and J by 4 bases, with 14 bases between the two germline ends. The length of the CDR3 is 14 residues. Germline V lookup: CDR1 SGHRS, CDR2 YFSETQ. Around 32,000 T cell genomes (around 310 ng DNA) went into each PBMC replicate. Using ten immunoSEQ deep assay plates, investigators sequenced unsorted PBMC DNA. Clones were sequenced by immunoSEQ multiplex PCR, and TCRdb holds only the in-frame ones, with some missing. The top ten hold roughly an eighth of the sample, which has fewer than 550,000 clones, around 79% seen once. This sample is part of a study of shared clonotypes between healthy human individuals.

V and J are TRBV5-1 and TRBJ1-2; TRBD1 is a possible D gene (5 bases). What was sequenced was PBMCs. The TCR was taken from a middle-aged woman in good health. Some clones in this sample may be carry-over from other donors' samples. The CDR3 DNA reads as TGCGCCAGCAGCCAGGGTCAGGGCGGCTATGGCTACACCTTC. Protein product: CASSQGQGGYGYTF.